These T cell receptor beta chains were read from a single sample in a study of T cell responses to AZD1222 COVID-19 vaccine. Clones were read by immunoSEQ multiplex PCR, and TCRdb kept only the in-frame ones, dropping some. The table has around 150,000 clones, around nine tenths seen once. The source was peripheral blood, collected 28 days after the second AZD1222 dose. These receptors came from an adult who received the AZD1222 COVID-19 vaccine. The CDR3 runs from the conserved cysteine through the conserved F or W. The D gene is left open where the match is weak. The size field is filled for only some rows; it gives once, few, many or a size class.

J gene | V gene | clone size | D gene | CDR3 DNA | CDR3 protein
TRBJ1-2 | TRBV30 | . | . | TGTGCCACCACACCGACGGACAGTAGCGGCTACACCTTC | CATTPTDSSGYTF
TRBJ1-3 | TRBV6-5 | . | . | TGTGCCAGCAGGGCCCCCAGGATCTCTGGAAACACCATATATTTT | CASRAPRISGNTIYF
TRBJ2-7 | TRBV6-1 | . | . | TGTGCCAGCAGTGAAAACGGACTATCTTCCTACGAGCAGTACTTC | CASSENGLSSYEQYF
TRBJ1-3 | TRBV30 | . | . | TGTGCCTGGAGTGTAAAAGGGAACACCATATATTTT | CAWSVKGNTIYF
TRBJ1-2 | TRBV7-9 | . | . | TGTGCCAGCAGCTTGGAGGTCTTTTCCCCCTATGGCTACACCTTC | CASSLEVFSPYGYTF
TRBJ1-2 | TRBV9 | . | . | TGTGCCAGCAGCGCGTCACAGGGAAGCGGCTACACCTTC | CASSASQGSGYTF
TRBJ1-2 | TRBV6-1 | . | TRBD1 | TGTGCCAGCAGTGAAGCTGGGCAGGGGGCGCGCGGCTACACCTTC | CASSEAGQGARGYTF
TRBJ1-2 | TRBV6-2/TRBV6-3 | . | . | TGTGCCAGCAGTTACTCGATGGCGGATGGCTACACCTTC | CASSYSMADGYTF
TRBJ1-4 | TRBV27 | . | TRBD1 | TGTGCCAGCAGTTTATGGACAGGGGATTCTGAAAAACTGTTTTTT | CASSLWTGDSEKLFF
TRBJ1-1 | TRBV5-1 | . | . | TGCGCCAGCAGCTTGACCTCCGGGCAAACTTTCTTT | CASSLTSGQTFF
TRBJ2-1 | TRBV2 | . | . | TGTGCCAGCAGTGAACAGCGACTGAGCTCCTACAATGAGCAGTTCTTC | CASSEQRLSSYNEQFF
TRBJ1-2 | TRBV19 | . | . | TGTGCCAGTAGTACCCCCCAGGGCTACACCTTC | CASSTPQGYTF
TRBJ1-1 | TRBV12-3/TRBV12-4 | . | . | TGTGCCAGCAGTCGTCAAAGGCTCCAAGCTTTCTTT | CASSRQRLQAFF
TRBJ1-2 | TRBV6-5 | . | . | TGTGCCAGCAGTAAAAAACCGAGGGGAGAGGATGGCTACACCTTC | CASSKKPRGEDGYTF
TRBJ2-2 | TRBV18 | . | . | TGTGCCAGCTCACCGACCGCAAGAGCGGAGAGCGGGGAGCTGTTTTTT | CASSPTARAESGELFF
TRBJ2-5 | TRBV7-2 | once | . | TGTGCCAGCAGCTTAGCCGGGGGCCAAGAGACCCAGTACTTC | CASSLAGGQETQYF
TRBJ2-3 | TRBV12-5 | . | TRBD1 | TGTGCTAGTGGATACGGACAGGGCACAGATACGCAGTATTTT | CASGYGQGTDTQYF
TRBJ1-1 | TRBV18 | . | . | TGTGCCAGCTCACCACTGAGGGGAAAGGGAGGGACTGAAGCTTTCTTT | CASSPLRGKGGTEAFF
TRBJ2-1 | TRBV4-3 | . | TRBD2 | TGCGCCAGCAGCCAAGACGGGGGGAAGGACAATGAGCAGTTCTTC | CASSQDGGKDNEQFF
TRBJ2-1 | TRBV4-1 | . | TRBD2 | TGCGCCAGCAGCCAAGAGGCCGCTGAGCGGGGGGGGCTGATGTGGCAGTTCTTC | CASSQEAAERGGLMWQFF
TRBJ1-5 | TRBV5-6 | . | . | TGTGCCAGCAGCTCTACCCGGGACAACCCTCAGCCCCAGCATTTT | CASSSTRDNPQPQHF
TRBJ2-2 | TRBV7-2 | . | . | TGTGCCAGCAGCCCCCGCACCAGTGGAGATAACACCGGGGAGCTGTTTTTT | CASSPRTSGDNTGELFF
TRBJ2-2 | TRBV7-9 | . | . | TGTGCCAGCAGCTTCTTAGAAAACACCGGGGAGCTGTTTTTT | CASSFLENTGELFF
TRBJ2-4 | TRBV6-2/TRBV6-3 | . | . | TGTGCCAGCAGTTATTTAGGCAAAAACATTCAGTACTTC | CASSYLGKNIQYF